In this sample, the clone carrying this T cell receptor (beta chain) turned up a few times. This sample is part of a study of blood T cells in healthy people across ages. Primed by a sample-barcoded 5' primer and a J-beta primer mix, a second PCR proceeded for roughly 6 to 12 cycles. TCRdb processed the 5' RACE reads anew with MiXCR; each CDR3 protein has one entry. The sample has some 760,000 distinct CDR3 sequences, roughly 25% seen once. J gave up 8 bases and V 5 bases, and 15 bases lay outside the gene matches. Germline V gene sequence: CDR1 MGHDK, CDR2 SYGVNS. This CDR3 spans 16 amino acids. A further study also used this sample, focusing on T cells of mothers and their children. That paper adds: None of the identified T cell clones proved to be persistent microchimeric clones.

This TCR was recovered from a boy between 5 and 17 years old in good health. The sample comprised blood. The V call is TRBV25-1, the J call TRBJ2-1; 7 nucleotides agree with TRBD2. The DNA for the CDR3 is TGTGCCAGCAGTCCTAAGGGGAGGGAGCTCTTCGATGAGCAGTTCTTC. Its protein product is CASSPKGRELFDEQFF.